The source of this T cell receptor beta chain is a study of blood T cell repertoires in COVID-19. Here immunoSEQ multiplex PCR was the method, and the copy in TCRdb shows in-frame clones only, minus some. This table has nearly 200,000 clones, about 90% appearing once. Germline V gives CDR1 MGHRA, CDR2 YSYEKL. The V and J ends lost 3 bases and 0 bases, in that order; junction bases with no gene match: 8. The CDR3 runs 19 residues. Sequencing used peripheral blood. The chain employs TRBV4-1 and TRBJ1-6, with 10 bases identical to TRBD1. The TCR comes from a woman in her 70s with acute or convalescent COVID-19. This chain's CDR3 is CASSHGTGEVSSYNSPLHF. For the CDR3, the DNA is TGCGCCAGCAGCCATGGGACAGGGGAAGTTAGCTCCTATAATTCACCCCTCCACTTT.